The source of this T cell receptor (beta chain) is a study of shared clonotypes between healthy human individuals. The study, taken as a whole, reports: The sharing of about 5% of naive CD4 clonotypes was seen across a handful of donors.

Measured with immunoSEQ multiplex PCR; TCRdb has only the in-frame clones, and not every one. The sample has approximately 1.9 million clones, roughly 95% seen once. Only CD45RO-negative cells positively selected for CCR7 counted as naive CD8 cells, so terminally differentiated effector memory CD45RA+ cells were excluded. In the case of this clone: Its cognate antigen is unknown.

J was trimmed by 4 bases and V by 3 bases; bases with no gene match: 5. The CDR3 extends over 15 amino acids. Germline V gene sequence: CDR1 SGHTA, CDR2 FQGNSA. The source is a man between 18 and 29 years old in good health. Some clones in this sample may be carry-over from other donors' samples. The sample consisted of naive CD8+ T cells from PBMCs. This chain links TRBV7-2 with TRBJ2-1; 8 nucleotides align to TRBD1. The CDR3 coding sequence is TGTGCCAGCAGCTTGTCGGACAGGGCTTACAATGAGCAGTTCTTC. It yields the protein CASSLSDRAYNEQFF.